This TCR beta chain is drawn from a study of Graves' ophthalmopathy and Graves' hyperthyroidism. The source of the PBMCs was approximately 9.5 ml of fresh peripheral blood. V lost 5 bases and J 0 bases, leaving 15 bases between the germline ends. The CDR3 contains 16 residues. Germline V lookup: CDR1 SGHKS, CDR2 YYEKEE (reference sequence). Whole-study findings and limits: At around 70% sensitivity and 72.22% specificity, the model predicted progression of the ophthalmopathy.

The table lists this clonotype with many counts. Its cognate antigen is unknown. Amplifying from RNA transcripts, the study obtained TCR beta CDR3 regions. The first-round RT-PCR employed HTBI primers together with the Qiagen OneStep RT-PCR kit. A multiplex PCR was then performed as the second round. One entry per CDR3 protein, called by TCRdb with MiXCR from the multiplex PCR reads. Counted here are under 400,000 distinct CDR3 sequences, roughly 17% occurring once; the ten biggest clones make up 9% to 15%. The TCR sequence derives from an adult man with Graves' ophthalmopathy. The chain has TRBV5-5 and TRBJ1-5; TRBD1 might be the D (6 bases). Source material: peripheral blood. CDR3 protein: CASRGGGPYSNQPQHF. The CDR3, as DNA: TGTGCCAGCAGAGGTGGGGGCCCCTATAGCAATCAGCCCCAGCATTTT.